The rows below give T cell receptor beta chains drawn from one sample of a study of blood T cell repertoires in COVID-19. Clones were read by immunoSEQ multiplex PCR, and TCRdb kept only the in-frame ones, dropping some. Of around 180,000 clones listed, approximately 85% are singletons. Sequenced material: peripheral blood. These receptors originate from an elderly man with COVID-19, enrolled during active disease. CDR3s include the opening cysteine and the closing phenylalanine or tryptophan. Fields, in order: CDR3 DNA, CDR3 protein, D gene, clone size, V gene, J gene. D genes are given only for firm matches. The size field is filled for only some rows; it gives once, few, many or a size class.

cdr3_nt: TGCGCCAGCAGCAAGGGACAGGGGCAAGAGACCCAGTACTTC
cdr3_aa: CASSKGQGQETQYF
d_call: TRBD1
clone_size: .
v_call: TRBV5-1
j_call: TRBJ2-5

cdr3_nt: TGTGCCAGCAGCCTACAACCCGGGACAAGAGGAAACACCATATATTTT
cdr3_aa: CASSLQPGTRGNTIYF
d_call: .
clone_size: .
v_call: TRBV7-2
j_call: TRBJ1-3

cdr3_nt: TGTGCCAGCAGCTCATTCCGGGAGAAGAACACTGAAGCTTTCTTT
cdr3_aa: CASSSFREKNTEAFF
d_call: .
clone_size: .
v_call: TRBV5-5
j_call: TRBJ1-1

cdr3_nt: TGTGCCAGTAGTTCCCGACAGGTTCTGACTGGGGGGGAGCTGTTTTTT
cdr3_aa: CASSSRQVLTGGELFF
d_call: .
clone_size: .
v_call: TRBV19
j_call: TRBJ2-2

cdr3_nt: TGTGCCAGTAGTATGAGCGGGGGGGCCGGGGAGCTGTTTTTT
cdr3_aa: CASSMSGGAGELFF
d_call: TRBD2
clone_size: .
v_call: TRBV19
j_call: TRBJ2-2

cdr3_nt: TGTGCCAGCAGCTTAGGGGCTCGAGAGACCCAGTACTTC
cdr3_aa: CASSLGARETQYF
d_call: .
clone_size: .
v_call: TRBV7-3
j_call: TRBJ2-5

cdr3_nt: TGTGCCAGCAGCTTGAAGAGGGACACTAGCACAGATACGCAGTATTTT
cdr3_aa: CASSLKRDTSTDTQYF
d_call: .
clone_size: few
v_call: TRBV5-5
j_call: TRBJ2-3

cdr3_nt: TGCAGCGCCGAAATCCGGGACAGGGGCACTGAAGCTTTCTTT
cdr3_aa: CSAEIRDRGTEAFF
d_call: TRBD1
clone_size: .
v_call: TRBV29-1
j_call: TRBJ1-1

cdr3_nt: TGTGCCAGCAGCCCGTTGGGACAGTCCTACGAGCAGTACTTC
cdr3_aa: CASSPLGQSYEQYF
d_call: TRBD1
clone_size: .
v_call: TRBV3-1/TRBV3-2
j_call: TRBJ2-7

cdr3_nt: TGTGCCAGTAGTTGGGACAGTAGCAATCAGCCCCAGCATTTT
cdr3_aa: CASSWDSSNQPQHF
d_call: TRBD1
clone_size: .
v_call: TRBV19
j_call: TRBJ1-5